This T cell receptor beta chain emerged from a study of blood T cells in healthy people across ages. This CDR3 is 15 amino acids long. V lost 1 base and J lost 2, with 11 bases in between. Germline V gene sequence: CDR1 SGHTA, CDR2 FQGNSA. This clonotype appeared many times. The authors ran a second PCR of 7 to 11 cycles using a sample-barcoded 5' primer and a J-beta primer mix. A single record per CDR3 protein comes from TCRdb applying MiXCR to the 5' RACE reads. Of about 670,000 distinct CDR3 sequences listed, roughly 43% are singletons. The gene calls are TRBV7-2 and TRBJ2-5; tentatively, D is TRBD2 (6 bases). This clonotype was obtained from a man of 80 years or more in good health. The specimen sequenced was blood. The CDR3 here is CASSLGGRGQETQYF. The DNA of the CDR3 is TGTGCCAGCAGCTTAGGAGGTCGGGGGCAAGAGACCCAGTACTTC.